This T cell receptor (beta chain) was sequenced in a study of cytomegalovirus exposure and HLA in healthy donors. Findings and limits, study-wide: There were a few CMV-associated chains whose specificity for CMV antigens was confirmed in vitro. Common viral pathogens were later found to be apparently linked to several of the most significant clusters.

As regards this clone: Antigen unknown.

60 Vbeta and 13 Jbeta primers were used in PCR. Clones were read by immunoSEQ multiplex PCR, and TCRdb kept only the in-frame ones, dropping some. The table records under 200,000 clones, 75% to 90% of them present only once. V lost 9 bases and J lost 1; bases outside the gene matches: 8. The germline V gene has CDR1 LGHNT and CDR2 FRNRAP. CDR3 length: 14 amino acids. This sequence was found in a human donor in good health. The sequenced sample consisted of PBMCs. V is TRBV12-5 and J is TRBJ2-5; 7 bases match TRBD1. CDR3 sequence (DNA): TGTGCTAGCGGATTGACAGGGTTCCAAGAGACCCAGTACTTC. This codes for CASGLTGFQETQYF.